This T cell receptor beta chain was profiled in a study of vaccination and CD4 T cells after COVID-19. About the research overall: The interval from dose two to post-vaccine sampling had a median of roughly 70 days, and it ranged from 14 to 241.

Cultured CD4+ T-cell DNA underwent Oncomine TCR Beta short-read sequencing. TCRdb analysed the PCR reads with MiXCR anew, one entry per CDR3 protein. The profile covers more than 9,000 distinct CDR3 sequences, with around 59% appearing a single time and 16% taken by the ten largest. Treatment described: approximately 9-day PBMC culture with coronavirus spike peptide pools or control peptides (ViraFEST assay). Once peptide pools had expanded antigen-specific T cells, ViraFEST sequenced TCRs. General study findings and limits: Counts of SARS-CoV-2-reactive clonotypes had a median that went from roughly 22 to 38, a nonsignificant change.

Note on this clonotype: What it recognizes is unknown.

This TCR derives from a human donor who had recovered from COVID-19. Sequences were obtained from CD4+ T cells from blood, cultured in vitro.

Here the CDR3 DNA reads TGTGCCAGCAGCGAGCGGAACACTGAAGCTTTCTTT. This translates into CASSERNTEAFF. J is TRBJ1-1 and V is TRBV6-2 or TRBV6-3; no reliable D call. From germline, CDR1 is MNHEY and CDR2 SVGEGT. The CDR3 contains 12 residues. V lost 6 bases to trimming and J lost 1 base, with 6 bases between them.